The following is a TCR beta chain sequence with its context. This entry belongs to a study of cytomegalovirus exposure and HLA in healthy donors. Losses at the gene ends were 3 bases for V and 0 bases for J; bases not matched to a gene: 5. Looked up from germline, CDR1 is SGHTA and CDR2 is FQGNSA. The CDR3 covers 15 residues. PCR primers comprised 60 Vbeta and 13 Jbeta primers. Assay: immunoSEQ multiplex PCR; the TCRdb copy retains only in-frame clones and omits some. The repertoire shows approximately 110,000 clones; the top ten hold over 0.8%. The genes are TRBV7-2 and TRBJ2-7, with 7 bases identical to TRBD1. The TCR was taken from a man aged 18 to 35 in good health and CMV-seronegative. The specimen sequenced was PBMCs. The CDR3 coding sequence is TGTGCCAGCAGCTTGACAGGGCTAAGCTCCTACGAGCAGTACTTC. The encoded protein is CASSLTGLSSYEQYF.